The T cell receptor (beta chain) described here comes from a study of T cells in Graves' hyperthyroidism and ophthalmopathy (dated by TCRdb to 2018 to 2020). At the level of the whole study: Peripheral blood was collected at initial diagnosis, before any treatment. In about 6 Graves' hyperthyroidism patients, the study also compared T-cell repertoires from thyroid tissue with T-cell repertoires from blood. The 100 or so discovery patients were divided at random into training and test sets in a 7:3 ratio. After blood sampling, hyperthyroidism patients were treated with methimazole at a starting dose of 30 mg daily, and ophthalmopathy patients were treated with high-dose intravenous methylprednisolone. Prospective prediction of ophthalmopathy was tested in an independent validation cohort consisting of 18 to 20 hyperthyroidism patients and 15 or so patients who later progressed to ophthalmopathy. According to the paper, TCR Vbeta CDR3 sequencing was carried out on 135 peripheral blood samples, which came from around 43 ophthalmopathy, under 80 hyperthyroidism and roughly 17 progressor patients. To identify TCR V-J signatures that set the groups apart, the researchers used a discovery cohort of about a hundred patients, made up of some 41 with Graves' ophthalmopathy and around 58 with stable Graves' hyperthyroidism.

As concerns this clonotype: Its antigen is unknown. Nothing much larger sits one base from this clone, and base qualities are not available.

General findings and caveats noted by the study authors: A 13 V-J signature model separated ophthalmopathy from stable hyperthyroidism, with around 91% sensitivity and 81% to 82% specificity in cross-validation and 80%/75% in testing. Sample size was not statistically predetermined, and blinding of investigators to group allocation was not performed. In validation, the model predicted progression to ophthalmopathy with about 71% sensitivity and roughly 75% specificity, a median of 6.5 months before onset. Blood samples also contained most of the expanded thyroid clonotypes (frequency above 0.001), which suggests that blood repertoires may reflect thyroid immune responses.

Trimming leaves V shorter by 5 bases and J shorter by 2 bases, with the junction holding 7 bases beyond the gene matches. From its cysteine to its phenylalanine, the CDR3 spans 15 amino acids. Only the CDR3 DNA is retained, 45 bases long and in frame from the first base. CDR1 and CDR2 are read off the germline V gene as SGHAT and FQNNGV. In the ophthalmopathy patients, disease was moderately to severely active, with a Clinical Activity Score of 3 or more, a NOSPECS grade of 4 or more, and a duration of less than 3 months. Patients with uncontrolled infections, other autoimmune diseases, pregnancy or lactation were excluded. Diagnoses were based on clinical symptoms, serum thyroxine and TRAb, thyroid ultrasound and orbital computed tomography. PBMCs were separated from about 10 ml of fresh peripheral blood using Ficoll-Paque density gradient centrifugation. Total RNA was extracted using Trizol reagent, and RNA quality was assessed on an Agilent 2100 Bioanalyzer.

TCR beta CDR3 regions were amplified from RNA transcripts. For the first round of RT-PCR on the TCR CDR3, the HTBI primer set was used together with the Qiagen OneStep RT-PCR kit. Libraries were constructed in a second round of multiplex PCR, after which size selection and purification were performed. Paired-end sequencing of the libraries was performed with 100 bp reads on an Illumina HiSeq2000. Per the source publication's procedure: Raw data were processed with SOAPnuke, discarding reads with adapters, uncalled bases, mean Phred below 15, or no exact constant-primer or identifier match. COPE v1.2.5 was used to merge high-quality paired reads, and clonotypes were defined as unique nucleotide sequences. MiTCR v1.1 was used to align clonotypes to the IMGT TRBV, TRBD and TRBJ reference segments. Analysis was restricted to V-J combinations with a frequency above 0.0001, which covered about 99% of repertoires. A TCS score was defined as the ratio between F50 (clonal expansion) and ExV (chaos), using BLOSUM62-based TCRdist between CDR3 peptides within each V-J. Welch's t-statistics and random forest reduced several hundred V-J features to 13, which were used in a naive Bayes classifier (R e1071). In TCRdb, the public reads were trimmed at Q25 with fastp and aligned with MiXCR, with productive beta chains retained. Here each entry gathers all rows of one CDR3 protein and keeps the most common genes and DNA. What appears here as the V and J calls and clone size reflects TCRdb's work, not the paper's. For this sample there are about 380,000 distinct CDR3 sequences; about 18% appear just once. Clones ranked in the top ten supply over 35% of the sample.

The chain employs TRBV11-2 and TRBJ1-2, and 8 junctional nucleotides match TRBD1. The sequence was collected from a man younger than 35 with Graves' ophthalmopathy. The sample consisted of blood. For the CDR3, the sequence is CASSPEDRANYGYTF. The nucleotide sequence is TGTGCCAGCAGCCCAGAGGACAGGGCAAACTATGGCTACACCTTC.